The entry below describes one T cell receptor beta chain. In the study's own analysis: Scientists estimated how many nucleated cells there were by amplifying reference gene primers. This table comes from immunoSEQ multiplex PCR, and its TCRdb copy is limited to in-frame clones, with some not included. That table furnishes V, J and clone size, whereas the DNA furnished D and trimming. The table lists about 190,000 clones, about 88% of them singletons. V dropped 5 bases and J dropped 1; count of bases not matched to a gene: 3. CDR3 length: 14 amino acids. From germline, CDR1 is SGHDN and CDR2 FVKESK. This record comes from a study of blood T cell repertoires in COVID-19. As for the study in general: Researchers got acute and convalescent COVID-19 samples from the United States, Italy and Spain. Nucleic acid was either cDNA or gDNA, and it came from T cells, B-cell-depleted T cells, or PBMCs.

Sequenced: peripheral blood. The chain couples TRBV14 to TRBJ1-2, with 8 bases identical to TRBD1. The receptor comes from a woman aged 35 to 49 who had recovered from COVID-19. The DNA of the CDR3 is TGTGCCAGCAGCGGACAGGGAGTTAACTATGGCTACACCTTC. Its translation: CASSGQGVNYGYTF.